This TCR beta chain emerged from a study of CD8+ T cells in alopecia areata. General study points: Higher clonality than in normal scalp was seen in lesional scalp, especially alopecia totalis/universalis.

Treatment in this sample: oral pan-JAK inhibitor, 5-10 mg twice daily. Both peripheral blood and punch biopsies of lesional scalp skin were obtained from patients who had alopecia areata. From PBMCs, CD4+ and CD8+ T cells were sorted. The sequencing template was cDNA reverse transcribed from extracted RNA. The method was immunoSEQ multiplex PCR; TCRdb's version includes in-frame clones alone and lacks a portion of them. The sample yields 110,000 to 150,000 clones, less than 70% seen once. The V gene's germline CDR1 is LNHDA and CDR2 SQIVND (reference sequence). There are 16 residues in the CDR3. Trimming stripped 1 base from V and 0 bases from J, with 10 bases between. About this clone itself: Its matching antigen is unknown.

The chain uses TRBV19 and TRBJ2-1; a possible D gene is TRBD2 (6 bases). Sequences were derived from CD8+ T cells sorted from blood, sampled at week 4, from a patient treated with tofacitinib. The clonotype comes from a human donor with alopecia areata. In DNA form, the CDR3 reads TGTGCCAGTAGTATAGGGAGGGCCCGCTCCTACAATGAGCAGTTCTTC. Its translation: CASSIGRARSYNEQFF.